A selection of T cell receptor beta chains follows, all from one sample in a study of T cell responses to AZD1222 COVID-19 vaccine. Here immunoSEQ multiplex PCR was the method, and the copy in TCRdb shows in-frame clones only, minus some. The sample records approximately 150,000 clones, roughly 90% being singletons. The sequencing used peripheral blood, collected 28 days after the second AZD1222 dose. All receptors come from an adult who received the AZD1222 COVID-19 vaccine. Both conserved end residues are part of each CDR3. D genes are given only for firm matches.

CDR3 DNA: TGTGCCAGCTCACTGGGACAGGGCAGCACTAATGAAAAACTGTTTTTT
CDR3 protein: CASSLGQGSTNEKLFF
J gene: TRBJ1-4
V gene: TRBV18
D gene: TRBD1
CDR3 length: 16

CDR3 DNA: TGTGCCAGCAGCCAAGGGAACAGTGGCAATCAGCCCCAGCATTTT
CDR3 protein: CASSQGNSGNQPQHF
J gene: TRBJ1-5
V gene: TRBV4-2
D gene: .
CDR3 length: 15

CDR3 DNA: TGTGCCAGCAGCCAGTGGAGGAGGGCGAACACCGGGGAGCTGTTTTTT
CDR3 protein: CASSQWRRANTGELFF
J gene: TRBJ2-2
V gene: TRBV16
D gene: .
CDR3 length: 16

CDR3 DNA: TGTGCCAGCAGTCCCCCTGGGGCGGGCACCTACGAGCAGTACTTC
CDR3 protein: CASSPPGAGTYEQYF
J gene: TRBJ2-7
V gene: TRBV28
D gene: .
CDR3 length: 15

CDR3 DNA: TGTGCCAGCAGCCAAGACATCACCGGGGAGCAGTACTTC
CDR3 protein: CASSQDITGEQYF
J gene: TRBJ2-7
V gene: TRBV14
D gene: .
CDR3 length: 13

CDR3 DNA: TGCAGCGTTGGTCTGGGAGCCTACGAGCAGTACTTC
CDR3 protein: CSVGLGAYEQYF
J gene: TRBJ2-7
V gene: TRBV29-1
D gene: .
CDR3 length: 12

CDR3 DNA: TGTGCCAGCTCACCCAGACTAGTATCGAGCACAGATACGCAGTATTTT
CDR3 protein: CASSPRLVSSTDTQYF
J gene: TRBJ2-3
V gene: TRBV18
D gene: .
CDR3 length: 16

CDR3 DNA: TGCGCCAGCAGCTTGTCACAGGGGATTTCGGGGGAGCTGTTTTTT
CDR3 protein: CASSLSQGISGELFF
J gene: TRBJ2-2
V gene: TRBV5-1
D gene: TRBD1
CDR3 length: 15

CDR3 DNA: TGTGCCATCAGTTCCTCCTCTACGGGCTATGGCTACACCTTC
CDR3 protein: CAISSSSTGYGYTF
J gene: TRBJ1-2
V gene: TRBV10-3
D gene: .
CDR3 length: 14

CDR3 DNA: TGTGCCTGGATTCCAGGGTTCTCGAACACTGAAGCTTTCTTT
CDR3 protein: CAWIPGFSNTEAFF
J gene: TRBJ1-1
V gene: TRBV30
D gene: .
CDR3 length: 14

CDR3 DNA: TGTGCCAGCGGGGGGAGTGAGACCCAGTACTTC
CDR3 protein: CASGGSETQYF
J gene: TRBJ2-5
V gene: TRBV12-3/TRBV12-4
D gene: .
CDR3 length: 11

CDR3 DNA: TGTGCCAGCAGCACATGGGGCTCTGGGGCCAACGTCCTGACTTTC
CDR3 protein: CASSTWGSGANVLTF
J gene: TRBJ2-6
V gene: TRBV28
D gene: .
CDR3 length: 15

CDR3 DNA: TGTGCCAGTAGTCTTAGCGGTTTCGCAGAATACAATGAGCAGTTCTTC
CDR3 protein: CASSLSGFAEYNEQFF
J gene: TRBJ2-1
V gene: TRBV19
D gene: .
CDR3 length: 16

CDR3 DNA: TGTGCCAGCTCACCTGGACAGGGGCTCGGCTACACCTTC
CDR3 protein: CASSPGQGLGYTF
J gene: TRBJ1-2
V gene: TRBV18
D gene: TRBD1
CDR3 length: 13

CDR3 DNA: TGCGCCAGCAGCTTCGGACTCGGGACTAGTAACACCGGGGAGCTGTTTTTT
CDR3 protein: CASSFGLGTSNTGELFF
J gene: TRBJ2-2
V gene: TRBV10-1
D gene: TRBD2
CDR3 length: 17